Presented here are 6 T cell receptor beta chains from one specimen sequenced in a study of regulatory T cells in long-lasting Graves disease. The sample's time point: newly diagnosed GD, antithyroid drugs for less than 3 months. After RNA was extracted from PBMCs, the TCR library was made from it. CDR3 regions were amplified by Arm-PCR using iRepertoire HTBI primers to build TCR beta libraries. Each CDR3 protein gets one entry after TCRdb re-called the multiplex PCR reads with MiXCR. The table shows about 500,000 distinct CDR3 sequences, with around 15% occurring only once. These data were also reused for a study on T cells in Graves' hyperthyroidism and ophthalmopathy.

The sequences come from peripheral blood mononuclear cells (PBMCs), collected at new diagnosis, from a patient treated with antithyroid drugs. The origin of the receptors is a man aged 35 to 55 with Graves disease.

This clonotype was observed a handful of times. The rearrangement joins TRBV7-9 to TRBJ2-3; 8 bases fit TRBD2. From germline, CDR1 is SEHNR and CDR2 FQNEAQ (reference sequence). V was clipped by 3 bases and J by 3 bases; unmatched bases: 8. The CDR3 sequence is 16 residues long. CDR3 nucleotide sequence: TGTGCCAGCAGCTTTCTCAGCGGGAGAGTAACAGATACGCAGTATTTT. It translates to CASSFLSGRVTDTQYF.

The V gene is TRBV29-1, the J gene TRBJ2-5, with 7 positions matching TRBD1. CDR3 length equals 15 residues. The V gene's germline CDR1 is SQVTM and CDR2 ANQGSEA. Unmatched junction bases numbered 12, after V lost 6 bases and J lost 2 bases. Here the CDR3 reads CSVRPHDREQETQYF. DNA for the CDR3: TGCAGCGTCCGTCCCCACGACAGGGAGCAAGAGACCCAGTACTTC.

Comments on this clonotype: This sequence is one base from a far larger clone and is likely a read error. The CDR3 end shows no conserved phenylalanine or tryptophan, and so a read error is likely. The genes are TRBV11-1 and TRBJ2-3; D is undetermined. Germline CDR1 and CDR2: SGHAT and FQDESV (reference sequence). V was pared by 4 bases and J by 5 bases, with 4 bases between. This CDR3 has 11 amino acids. The CDR3, as DNA: TGTGCCAGCAGCTCGGAAGATACGCAGTATTAT. This encodes CASSSEDTQYY.

The V call is TRBV25-1, the J call TRBJ2-7; D could derive from TRBD1 or TRBD2 (6 bases each). Germline-derived CDR1 and CDR2 are MGHDK and SYGVNS. Deletions cut 3 bases from V and 2 bases from J, with 11 bases between. The CDR3 totals 14 residues. The CDR3 protein is CASSDFRGAYEQYF. The CDR3 region has the DNA TGTGCCAGCAGTGATTTTAGGGGGGCCTACGAGCAGTACTTC.

This clonotype has a count of ten or more. The chain couples TRBV7-3 to TRBJ2-1, with D unclear. With 0 bases removed from V and 6 bases from J, the gap between germline ends came to 9 bases. Germline-derived CDR1 and CDR2 are SGHTA and FQGTGA. This CDR3 contains 14 residues. The CDR3 is CASSLTARVNEQFF. The CDR3 DNA follows: TGTGCCAGCAGCTTAACTGCCCGCGTCAATGAGCAGTTCTTC.

V is TRBV6-2 or TRBV6-3 and J is TRBJ2-7; the match to TRBD1 covers 8 bases. Germline CDR1 reads MNHEY; CDR2 reads SVGEGT. V trimming: 2 bases; J trimming: 0 bases; junction bases outside the gene matches: 9. CDR3 length: 17 amino acids. CDR3 sequence reads: CASSYTSGGASSYEQYF. The CDR3 DNA reads as TGTGCCAGCAGTTACACATCAGGGGGCGCAAGCTCCTACGAGCAGTACTTC.